Listed here is a single TCR beta chain. The antigen remains unidentified. The sample is drawn from a study of blood T cells in healthy people across ages. Points from the study as a whole: Donor CMV status, an unknown factor, possibly confounded changes in expanded clonotypes. Donors of long life had a larger count of naive CD4+ cells and greater diversity than aged donors.

Sample-barcoded 5' priming and a J-beta primer mix drove a second PCR of about 7 to 12 cycles. TCRdb processed the 5' RACE reads anew with MiXCR; each CDR3 protein has one entry. Here the sample spans roughly 800,000 distinct CDR3 sequences, 55% to 75% being singletons. The V gene's germline CDR1 is DFQATT and CDR2 SNEGSKA (reference sequence). The CDR3 is 13 residues long. V gave up 7 bases and J gave up 4 bases, with 14 bases separating them. The chain combines TRBV20-1 with TRBJ1-5; D ambiguous. This receptor was identified in a young man in good health. The sample was blood. In DNA form, the CDR3 reads TGCAGTGTCGCTCTGACGGAAAATCAGCCCCAGCATTTT. Translating it yields CSVALTENQPQHF.